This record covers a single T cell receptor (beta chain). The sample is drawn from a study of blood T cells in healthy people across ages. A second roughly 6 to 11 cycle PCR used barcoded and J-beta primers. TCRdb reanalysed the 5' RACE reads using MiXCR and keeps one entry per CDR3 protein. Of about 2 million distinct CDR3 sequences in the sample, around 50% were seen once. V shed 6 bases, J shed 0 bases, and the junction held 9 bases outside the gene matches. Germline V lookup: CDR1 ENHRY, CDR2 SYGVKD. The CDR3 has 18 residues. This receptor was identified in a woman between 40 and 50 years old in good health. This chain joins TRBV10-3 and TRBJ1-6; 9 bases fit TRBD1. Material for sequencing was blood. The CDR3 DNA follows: TGTGCCATCAGAGAGGGACAGGGAGGAGGCTCCTATAATTCACCCCTCCACTTT. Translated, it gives CAIREGQGGGSYNSPLHF.